The 30 T cell receptor beta chains in this list originate from one sample, sequenced in a study of kidney transplant recipient with SARS-CoV-2 infection listed by TCRdb under 2021. Reads for this sample came from an Illumina MiSeq. TCRdb reprocessing: public reads trimmed at Q25 with fastp, clones called with MiXCR, in-frame beta chains kept. Every entry covers one CDR3 protein and lists the most common genes and DNA from its rows. In this sample the table shows under 250,000 distinct CDR3 sequences, about 28% of which occur a single time. The ten largest make up less than 8.5% of the sample. This specimen's time point label, interpreted: pre-pandemic baseline sample and day 111 after first positive SARS-CoV-2 test. This specimen was a blood sample, taken at baseline and around day 110 from a kidney transplant recipient. The origin of the receptors is a young adult male patient who had COVID-19 and was a kidney transplant recipient. Following transplantation, T cells from the graft donor may be among those present.

This chain connects TRBV5-4 to TRBJ1-2; D call uncertain. The CDR3 covers 16 residues. In germline, CDR1 is SGHNT, CDR2 YYREEE (reference sequence). V was trimmed by 6 bases and J by 4 bases, leaving 22 bases between them. The CDR3 region is CASKRFVPGRTYGYTF. In DNA form, the CDR3 reads TGTGCCAGCAAACGATTCGTACCAGGAAGGACCTATGGCTACACCTTC.

At least ten counts were recorded for this clonotype. V usage is TRBV19 and J usage is TRBJ2-7, with a tentative D call TRBD2 (6 bases). Germline V gene data show CDR1 as LNHDA and CDR2 as SQIVND (reference sequence). Trimming shortened V by 7 bases and J by 0 bases, and 13 bases separated the two germline ends. CDR3 size: 14 residues. CDR3 bases: TGTGCCAGTAATCAGGGCGGGGACTCCTACGAGCAGTACTTC. It encodes CASNQGGDSYEQYF. Full variable domain (missing parts from reference TRBV19 and TRBJ2-7): DGGITQSPKYLFRKEGQNVTLSCEQNLNHDAMYWYRQDPGQGLRLIYYSQIVNDFQKGDIAEGYSVSREKKESFPLTVTSAQKNPTAFYLCASNQGGDSYEQYFGPGTRLTVT.

V and J are TRBV2 and TRBJ2-1, with 8 bases identical to TRBD2. The germline CDR1 and CDR2 sequences are SNHLY and FYNNEI. V shed 4 bases and J 7 bases; nucleotides not matched to a gene: 21. The CDR3 has 19 residues. The CDR3 sequence is CASSGKLSLSREGQNEQFF. CDR3 DNA sequence: TGTGCCAGCAGTGGAAAGTTGTCCCTCAGCCGGGAGGGCCAGAATGAGCAGTTCTTC.

Details on this clonotype: A much larger clonotype is one base distant, so this may be a read error. The conserved phenylalanine or tryptophan is not found at the CDR3 terminus, so this likely reflects a read error. The V gene is TRBV29-1, the J gene TRBJ1-2; 9 positions match TRBD1. CDR1 SQVTM and CDR2 ANQGSEA come from the germline V gene. CDR3 size: 15 residues. J was trimmed by 1 base and V by 4 bases; bases with no gene match: 7. CDR3 loop: CSVGATGGINYGYTL. In DNA form, the CDR3 reads TGCAGCGTTGGGGCGACAGGGGGTATTAACTATGGCTACACCCTC.

For this clonotype: Being one base from a much bigger clone, this may be a read error. This rearrangement joins TRBV27 to TRBJ1-4; possibly TRBD1 for D (5 bases). This CDR3 is 17 amino acids long. Trimming shortened V by 4 bases and J by 3 bases, and 18 bases separated the two germline ends. Per the germline V gene, CDR1 is MNHEY and CDR2 is SMNVEV (reference sequence). CDR3 DNA sequence: TGTGCCAGCAGTTGGACGACAAGGGGCGCGGCTAATGAAAAACTGTTTTTT. Its protein product is CASSWTTRGAANEKLFF.

This clonotype was seen only once. A much larger clone sits a single nucleotide away, making a read error possible. This sequence joins TRBV15 and TRBJ1-1; possibly TRBD1 for D (5 bases). Germline V gene data show CDR1 as LNHNV and CDR2 as YYDKDF (reference sequence). The CDR3 contains 14 residues. The CDR3 nucleotides are TGTGCCACCGGCAGTTCAGGGAGCGTCACTGAAGCTTTCTTT. Translating it yields CATGSSGSVTEAFF.

Worth noting for this clonotype: A much larger clone is a single base away; this may be a read error. The chain uses TRBV3-1 and TRBJ1-5, with a tentative D call TRBD1 (6 bases). Germline V lookup: CDR1 LGHDT, CDR2 YNNKEL (reference sequence). The CDR3 runs to 15 residues. The DNA of the CDR3 is TGTGCCAGCGGCCAAGATAGACGCCAGGGGTCTACCCAGCATTTT. It specifies CASGQDRRQGSTQHF.

In its sample, this clonotype was seen many times. The V gene is TRBV29-1, the J gene TRBJ1-4; D gene ambiguous. The length of the CDR3 is 11 residues. Germline CDR1 and CDR2: SQVTM and ANQGSEA. Trimming removed 4 bases at V and 7 bases at J, with 7 bases between. The CDR3 nucleotides read TGCAGCGTTGCAGAGAGTGAAAAACTGTTTTTT. Its protein is CSVAESEKLFF.

A word on this clonotype: This sequence may be a read error, since a much larger clone differs from it by one base. This CDR3 is CASSLKEARTPYSPLHF. The CDR3 DNA is TGTGCCAGCAGCTTGAAGGAGGCGCGGACACCGTATTCACCCCTCCACTTT. This chain joins TRBV5-5 and TRBJ1-6; D is possibly TRBD1 (5 bases). CDR3 size: 17 residues. V dropped 1 base and J dropped 8 bases, with 19 bases sitting between them. Germline V gene lookup returns CDR1 SGHKS and CDR2 YYEKEE (reference sequence).

This clonotype has ten or more counts. The V call is TRBV9, the J call TRBJ1-1, with D possibly matching TRBD1 (5 bases). The length of the CDR3 is 18 residues. V was shortened by 4 bases and J by 4 bases, with 26 bases between the two germline ends. Germline CDR1 is SGDLS and CDR2 is YYNGEE. This CDR3 reads CASSPPSRLFNRSTEAFF. The CDR3 DNA follows: TGTGCCAGCAGCCCCCCATCCCGGCTTTTTAACAGGAGCACTGAAGCTTTCTTT.

On this clonotype: A much bigger clone sits one base away, suggesting this may be a read error. The chain has TRBV7-9 and TRBJ1-5; D is uncertain. From germline, CDR1 is SEHNR and CDR2 FQNEAQ (reference sequence). There are 12 residues in the CDR3. The CDR3 loop reads CVSSLGYQPQHF. In nucleotides, the CDR3 is TGTGTCAGCAGCTTGGGATATCAGCCCCAGCATTTT.

About this clonotype: A much larger clone lies a single base off, so this may be a read error. The rearrangement joins TRBV2 to TRBJ2-7; D is unclear. The DNA matches TRBJ2-5 better at its end, which makes the J call doubtful. This CDR3 comprises 12 residues. Germline V gene sequence: CDR1 SNHLY, CDR2 FYNNEI. CDR3 DNA: TGTGCCAGCAGTAACGACCAAGGGACCCAGTACTTC. Encoded protein: CASSNDQGTQYF.

This clonotype was seen at least ten times. The chain uses TRBV7-9 and TRBJ2-1; 10 bases match TRBD1. V dropped 5 bases and J dropped 0; count of bases not matched to a gene: 22. Germline V lookup: CDR1 SEHNR, CDR2 FQNEAQ (reference sequence). This CDR3 contains 22 residues. Here the CDR3 reads CASSPKNTFRDRGVISYNEQFF. The CDR3 nucleotides read TGTGCCAGCAGCCCAAAGAATACCTTCCGGGACAGGGGTGTGATCTCCTACAATGAGCAGTTCTTC.

This clonotype was seen many times. This rearrangement joins TRBV5-4 to TRBJ2-5; 9 nucleotides agree with TRBD1. With 4 bases clipped from V and 5 bases from J, the junction kept 12 bases outside the gene matches. The CDR3 totals 16 residues. The V gene's germline CDR1 is SGHNT and CDR2 YYREEE (reference sequence). CDR3 in DNA: TGTGCCAGCAGCCCAGGGGGACAGGGTATTTCGGAGACCCAGTACTTC. Encoded protein: CASSPGGQGISETQYF.

About this clonotype: Since the CDR3 does not end with the conserved phenylalanine or tryptophan, this likely comes from a read error. The chain carries TRBV12-3 or TRBV12-4 and TRBJ2-5; D remains ambiguous. This CDR3 has 10 amino acids. The V end was cut by 7 bases, the J end by 5 bases, with 5 bases between. The CDR3 bases are TGTGCCAGCATGGGGGAGACCCAGTACTCC. This sequence encodes CASMGETQYS.

In its sample, this clonotype was seen many times. CDR3 DNA sequence: TGTGCCAGCAGGCTTACAGGACACAATGAGCAGTTCTTC. This sequence encodes CASRLTGHNEQFF. The rearrangement uses TRBV6-5 and TRBJ2-1, with D possibly matching TRBD1 (5 bases). The CDR3 covers 13 residues. Germline assignment: CDR1 MNHEY and CDR2 SVGAGI. With 6 bases removed from V and 5 bases from J, the gap between germline ends came to 11 bases.

As to this clonotype: One base away lies a much larger clone, so this may be a sequencing read error. The V call is TRBV5-5, the J call TRBJ1-2; D uncertain. Germline V gives CDR1 SGHKS, CDR2 YYEKEE (reference sequence). The CDR3 totals 16 residues. CDR3 residues: CASSQGVSRKTYGHTF. The DNA for the CDR3 is TGTGCCAGCAGTCAAGGTGTCTCGCGAAAGACCTATGGCCACACCTTC.

As concerns this clonotype: A read error is possible here, since a much larger clone lies one base away. The chain combines TRBV20-1 with TRBJ2-1; 11 positions agree with TRBD2. The CDR3 consists of 16 residues. CDR1 is DFQATT and CDR2 is SNEGSKA in the germline V gene (reference sequence). CDR3 coding DNA: TGCGGTGCTAGAGATACGGGACTAGCGGAATACAATGAGCAGTTCTTC. Translating it yields CGARDTGLAEYNEQFF.

This clonotype was observed at least ten times. This sequence joins TRBV23-1 and TRBJ1-2; the D is unclear. TRBV23-1 is an ORF, and what it does is uncertain. CDR3 size: 17 residues. The V and J ends lost 4 bases and 4 bases respectively, with 22 bases between them. CDR3 sequence (DNA): TGCGCCAGCAGTCGCATAGCGCTACGCAGAAAGACCTATGGCTACACCTTC. It translates to CASSRIALRRKTYGYTF.

Comments on this clonotype: This may arise from a read error, as a much more abundant clone is one base away. The conserved final phenylalanine or tryptophan is absent from the CDR3, which likely points to a read error. The chain carries TRBV5-4 and TRBJ2-7; D might be TRBD1 (6 bases). Germline V gene lookup returns CDR1 SGHNT and CDR2 YYREEE (reference sequence). V was cut by 1 base and J by 1 base, with 9 bases left in between. This CDR3 has 14 amino acids. CDR3 amino acids: CASSLLDRSYEQYL. CDR3 nucleotide sequence: TGTGCCAGCAGCTTGCTTGACAGGTCCTACGAGCAGTACCTC.

This chain connects TRBV29-1 to TRBJ2-1; 11 bases map to TRBD2. The CDR3 runs 14 residues. CDR1 SQVTM and CDR2 ANQGSEA come from the germline V gene. The V and J ends lost 6 bases and 8 bases, in that order; junction bases with no gene match: 9. The CDR3 sequence is CSVPLAGDTHEQFF. In DNA form, the CDR3 reads TGCAGCGTCCCACTAGCGGGAGATACCCATGAGCAGTTCTTC.

A remark on this clonotype: This could be a read error, since a much larger clone is one nucleotide away. The chain couples TRBV30 to TRBJ2-3; maybe TRBD2 (6 bases). The J call is doubtful: the DNA matches TRBJ2-7 better. CDR1 and CDR2 from the germline V gene are GTSNPN and SVGIG (reference sequence). This CDR3 is 14 amino acids long. The CDR3 here is CARTAIAASEGQYF. CDR3 coding DNA: TGTGCCCGGACTGCGATCGCCGCCTCGGAGGGGCAGTACTTC.

CDR3 protein: CASSLRTDSPLHF. Here the CDR3 DNA reads TGTGCCAGCAGTTTGAGGACAGATTCACCCCTCCACTTT. The chain couples TRBV7-6 to TRBJ1-6, with a weak D call TRBD1 (6 bases). Germline CDR1 is SGHVS and CDR2 is FNYEAQ. The CDR3 loop spans 13 amino acids. Trimming left V 6 bases short and J 8 bases short, with 11 bases between.

Regarding this clonotype: One junction end disagrees with the germline gene, perhaps due to a read error. The V and J genes are TRBV7-6 and TRBJ2-1; D gene unclear. The CDR3 consists of 14 residues. From germline, CDR1 is SGHVS and CDR2 FNYEAQ. In DNA form, the CDR3 reads TGTGCCAGCAGCTCCTCGTTGTACCCGAATGGGCAGTTCTTC. It specifies CASSSSLYPNGQFF.

This clonotype occurred many times. The chain couples TRBV3-1 to TRBJ1-2; unclear D gene. The CDR3 sequence is 15 residues long. CDR1 is LGHDT, CDR2 YNNKEL, per germline (reference sequence). Deletions cut 1 base from V and 0 bases from J, with 9 bases between. DNA of the CDR3: TGTGCCAGCAGCCAAGTTGCGGGAGCTAACTATGGCTACACCTTC. Amino acids: CASSQVAGANYGYTF. Drawing the rest from reference TRBV3-1 and TRBJ1-2, the complete variable domain is DTAVSQTPKYLVTQMGNDKSIKCEQNLGHDTMYWYKQDSKKFLKIMFSYNNKELIINETVPNRFSPKSPDKAHLNLHINSLELGDSAVYFCASSQVAGANYGYTFGSGTRLTVV.

This clonotype was observed many times. V and J are TRBV6-2 or TRBV6-3 and TRBJ2-7; D could derive from TRBD1 or TRBD2 (6 bases each). The CDR3 spans 13 residues. Trimming stripped 10 bases from V and 7 bases from J, with 20 bases between. Germline assignment: CDR1 MNHEY and CDR2 SVGEGT. The CDR3 here is CATYGDTAGEQYF. In nucleotides, the CDR3 is TGTGCCACCTACGGGGACACCGCGGGAGAGCAGTACTTC.

A remark on this clonotype: A much more abundant neighbour one base away suggests this may be a read error. The chain employs TRBV11-3 and TRBJ1-2; D unresolved. Germline CDR1 is SGHNT and CDR2 is YENEEA. The length of the CDR3 is 17 residues. The CDR3 bases are TGTGCCAGCAGCGATGTCATCGATCTCGGAAAGACCTATAGCTACACCTTC. This gives the protein CASSDVIDLGKTYSYTF.

J is TRBJ2-3 and V is TRBV4-2; no reliable D call. The germline V gene encodes CDR1 LGHNA and CDR2 YNFKEQ. V was cut by 6 bases and J by 0 bases, with 10 bases left in between. CDR3 length equals 14 residues. The CDR3 loop reads CASSRSGSTDTQYF. CDR3 coding DNA: TGTGCCAGCAGTCGGTCAGGCAGCACAGATACGCAGTATTTT.

This clonotype was counted only a few times. Relative to the germline gene, one junction end is altered; a read error may explain this. V gene TRBV10-2 combines with J gene TRBJ1-2; no definite D call. Germline assignment: CDR1 WSHSY and CDR2 SAAADI. The CDR3 consists of 17 residues. The CDR3, as DNA: TGCGTCAGCAGTCCTAAACGCACTTCTAGAAAGACCTATGGCTACACCTTC. Its translation is CVSSPKRTSRKTYGYTF.

The chain uses TRBV6-5 and TRBJ1-5; D might be TRBD1 (6 bases). Germline CDR1 is MNHEY and CDR2 is SVGAGI. Trimming cost V 7 bases and J 1 base, with 17 bases left between them. This CDR3 is built from 16 residues. The chain's CDR3 is CASTGGGAGSNQPQHF. The CDR3 coding sequence is TGTGCCAGCACGGGAGGGGGGGCGGGAAGCAATCAGCCCCAGCATTTT.